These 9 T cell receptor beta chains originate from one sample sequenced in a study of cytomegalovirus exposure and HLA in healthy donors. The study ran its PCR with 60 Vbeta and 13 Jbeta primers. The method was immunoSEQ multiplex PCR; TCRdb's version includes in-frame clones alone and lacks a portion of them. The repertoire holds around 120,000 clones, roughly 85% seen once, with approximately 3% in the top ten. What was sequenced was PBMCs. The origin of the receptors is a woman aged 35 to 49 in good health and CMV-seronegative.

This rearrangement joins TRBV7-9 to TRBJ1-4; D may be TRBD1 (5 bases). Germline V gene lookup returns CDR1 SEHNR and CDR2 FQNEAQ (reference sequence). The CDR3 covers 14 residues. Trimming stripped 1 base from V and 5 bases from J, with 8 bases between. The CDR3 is CASSLGGRNEKLFF. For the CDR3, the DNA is TGTGCCAGCAGCTTAGGGGGCAGAAATGAAAAACTGTTTTTT. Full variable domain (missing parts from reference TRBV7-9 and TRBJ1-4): DTGVSQNPRHKITKRGQNVTFRCDPISEHNRLYWYRQTLGQGPEFLTYFQNEAQLEKSRLLSDRFSAERPKGSFSTLEIQRTEQGDSAMYLCASSLGGRNEKLFFGSGTQLSVL.

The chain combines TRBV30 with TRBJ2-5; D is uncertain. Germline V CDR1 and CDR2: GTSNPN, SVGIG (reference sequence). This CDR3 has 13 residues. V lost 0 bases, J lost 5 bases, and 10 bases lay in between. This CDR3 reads CAWSVRSMETQYF. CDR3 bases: TGTGCCTGGAGTGTACGGTCCATGGAGACCCAGTACTTC.

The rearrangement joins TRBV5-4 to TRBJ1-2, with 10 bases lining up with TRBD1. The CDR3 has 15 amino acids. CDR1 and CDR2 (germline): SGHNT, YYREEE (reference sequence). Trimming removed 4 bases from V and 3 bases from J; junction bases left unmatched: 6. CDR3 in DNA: TGTGCCAGCAGCACCGACAGGGGGCGTGACTATGGCTACACCTTC. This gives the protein CASSTDRGRDYGYTF.

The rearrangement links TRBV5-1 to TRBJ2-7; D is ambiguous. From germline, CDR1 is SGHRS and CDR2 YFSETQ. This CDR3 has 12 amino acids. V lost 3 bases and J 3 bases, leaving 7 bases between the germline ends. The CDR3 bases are TGCGCCAGCAGCTCGGTCGGCTACGAGCAGTACTTC. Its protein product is CASSSVGYEQYF.

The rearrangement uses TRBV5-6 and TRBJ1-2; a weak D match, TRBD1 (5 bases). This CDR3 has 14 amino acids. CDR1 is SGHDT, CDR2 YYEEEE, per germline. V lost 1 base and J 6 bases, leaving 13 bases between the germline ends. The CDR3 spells CASSLIGGGDGYTF. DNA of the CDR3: TGTGCCAGCAGCTTGATTGGGGGGGGTGATGGCTACACCTTC.

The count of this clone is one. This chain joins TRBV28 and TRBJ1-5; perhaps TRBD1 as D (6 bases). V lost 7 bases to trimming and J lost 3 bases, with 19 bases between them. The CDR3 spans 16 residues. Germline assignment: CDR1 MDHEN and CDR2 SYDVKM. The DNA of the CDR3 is TGTGCCAGCACTCCCCCCGACAGGTTTTCCAATCAGCCCCAGCATTTT. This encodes CASTPPDRFSNQPQHF.

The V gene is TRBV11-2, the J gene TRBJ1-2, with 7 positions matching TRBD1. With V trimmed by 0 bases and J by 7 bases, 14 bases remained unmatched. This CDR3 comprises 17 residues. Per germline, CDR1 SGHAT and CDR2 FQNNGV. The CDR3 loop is CASSLEGWFGAGGGYTF. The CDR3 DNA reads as TGTGCCAGCAGCTTAGAGGGATGGTTTGGGGCAGGGGGTGGCTACACCTTC. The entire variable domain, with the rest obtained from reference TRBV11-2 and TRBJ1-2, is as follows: EAGVAQSPRYKIIEKRQSVAFWCNPISGHATLYWYQQILGQGPKLLIQFQNNGVVDDSQLPKDRFSAERLKGVDSTLKIQPAKLEDSAVYLCASSLEGWFGAGGGYTFGSGTRLTVV.

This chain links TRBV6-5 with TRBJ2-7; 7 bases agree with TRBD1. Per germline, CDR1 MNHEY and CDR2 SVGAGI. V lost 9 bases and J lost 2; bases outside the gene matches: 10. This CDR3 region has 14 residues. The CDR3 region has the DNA TGTGCCAGTAAAACGGGACAGCCGACCTACGAGCAGTACTTC. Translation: CASKTGQPTYEQYF.

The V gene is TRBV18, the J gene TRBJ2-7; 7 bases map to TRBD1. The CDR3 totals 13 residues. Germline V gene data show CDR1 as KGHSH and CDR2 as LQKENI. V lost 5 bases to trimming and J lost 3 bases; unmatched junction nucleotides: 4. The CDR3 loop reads CASSERDSYEQYF. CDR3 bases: TGTGCCAGCTCAGAAAGGGACAGCTACGAGCAGTACTTC.